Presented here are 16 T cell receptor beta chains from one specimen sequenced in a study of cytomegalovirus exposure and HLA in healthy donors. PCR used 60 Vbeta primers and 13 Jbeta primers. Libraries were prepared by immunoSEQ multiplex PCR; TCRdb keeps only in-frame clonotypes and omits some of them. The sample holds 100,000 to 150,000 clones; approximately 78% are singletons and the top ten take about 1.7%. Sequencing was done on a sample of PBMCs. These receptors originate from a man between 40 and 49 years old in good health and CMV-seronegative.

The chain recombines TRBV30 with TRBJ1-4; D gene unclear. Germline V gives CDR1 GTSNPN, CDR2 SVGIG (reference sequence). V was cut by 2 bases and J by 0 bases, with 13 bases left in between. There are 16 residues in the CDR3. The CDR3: CAWSKSEATTNEKLFF. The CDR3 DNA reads TGTGCCTGGAGTAAGTCGGAGGCCACAACTAATGAAAAACTGTTTTTT.

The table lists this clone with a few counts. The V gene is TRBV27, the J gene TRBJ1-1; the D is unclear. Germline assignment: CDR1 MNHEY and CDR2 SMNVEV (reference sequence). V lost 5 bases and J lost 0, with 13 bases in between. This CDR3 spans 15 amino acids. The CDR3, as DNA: TGTGCCAGCAGTCTCAGAACCGCCCTGAACACTGAAGCTTTCTTT. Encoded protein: CASSLRTALNTEAFF.

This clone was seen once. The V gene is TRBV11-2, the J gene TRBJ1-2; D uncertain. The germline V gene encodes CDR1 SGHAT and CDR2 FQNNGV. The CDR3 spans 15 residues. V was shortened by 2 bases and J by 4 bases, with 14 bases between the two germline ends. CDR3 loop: CASSLREGAGYGYTF. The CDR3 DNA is TGTGCCAGCAGCTTAAGGGAGGGCGCCGGCTATGGCTACACCTTC.

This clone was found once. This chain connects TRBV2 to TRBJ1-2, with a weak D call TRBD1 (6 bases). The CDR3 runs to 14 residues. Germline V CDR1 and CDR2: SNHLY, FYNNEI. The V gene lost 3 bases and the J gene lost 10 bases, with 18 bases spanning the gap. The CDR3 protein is CASSEIIQDSSYTF. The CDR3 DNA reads TGTGCCAGCAGTGAGATAATACAGGACAGTTCCTACACCTTC.

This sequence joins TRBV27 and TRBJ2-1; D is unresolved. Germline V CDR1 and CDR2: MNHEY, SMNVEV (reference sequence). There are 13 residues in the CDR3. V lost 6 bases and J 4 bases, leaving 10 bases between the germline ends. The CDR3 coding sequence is TGTGCCAGCAGCTATACAGAATACAATGAGCAGTTCTTC. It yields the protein CASSYTEYNEQFF.

CDR3 sequence: CASSFQGGQETQYF. The CDR3 coding sequence is TGTGCCAGCAGTTTTCAGGGGGGCCAAGAGACCCAGTACTTC. J is TRBJ2-5 and V is TRBV27, with D perhaps matching TRBD1 (7 bases). There are 14 residues in the CDR3. Trimming took 3 bases from V and 1 from J, leaving 9 bases between them. Looked up from germline, CDR1 is MNHEY and CDR2 is SMNVEV (reference sequence).

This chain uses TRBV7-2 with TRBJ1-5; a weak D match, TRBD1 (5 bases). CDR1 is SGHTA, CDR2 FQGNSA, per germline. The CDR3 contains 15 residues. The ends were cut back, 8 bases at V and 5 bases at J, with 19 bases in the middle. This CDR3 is CASGLTGRVDQPQHF. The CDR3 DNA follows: TGTGCCAGCGGATTGACGGGCAGGGTGGATCAGCCCCAGCATTTT. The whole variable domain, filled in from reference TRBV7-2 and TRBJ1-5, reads GAGVSQSPSNKVTEKGKDVELRCDPISGHTALYWYRQSLGQGLEFLIYFQGNSAPDKSGLPSDRFSAERTGGSVSTLTIQRTQQEDSAVYLCASGLTGRVDQPQHFGDGTRLSIL.

Here the CDR3 reads CASSPSTDTQYF. The CDR3 region has the DNA TGTGCCAGCAGCCCAAGCACAGATACGCAGTATTTT. The rearrangement links TRBV11-2 to TRBJ2-3, with D unresolved. CDR1 is SGHAT, CDR2 FQNNGV, per germline. Trimming stripped 5 bases from V and 0 bases from J, with 3 bases between. The CDR3 extends over 12 amino acids.

The CDR3 DNA reads TGTGCCAGCAGACTGAGGGTGAGCAATCAGCCCCAGCATTTT. Translation gives CASRLRVSNQPQHF. This chain uses TRBV27 with TRBJ1-5; D gene unclear. CDR1 is MNHEY, CDR2 SMNVEV, per germline (reference sequence). The CDR3 is made up of 14 amino acids. Deletions cut 6 bases from V and 1 base from J, with 10 bases between.

CDR3 nucleotide sequence: TGTGCCAGCAGCTTAGGTTTTAGCGGGGGTTCCCCAGAGACCCAGTACTTC. This encodes CASSLGFSGGSPETQYF. J is TRBJ2-5 and V is TRBV13; 9 nucleotides line up with TRBD2. V trimming: 0 bases; J trimming: 4 bases; junction bases outside the gene matches: 9. CDR3 length: 17 amino acids. Germline CDR1 PRHDT, CDR2 FYEKMQ (reference sequence).

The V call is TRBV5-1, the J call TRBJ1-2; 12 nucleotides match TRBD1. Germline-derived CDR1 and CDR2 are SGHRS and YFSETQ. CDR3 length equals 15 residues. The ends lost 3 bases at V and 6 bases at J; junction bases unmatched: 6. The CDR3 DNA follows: TGCGCCAGCAGCTCGGGACAGGGGGCATCCGATGGCTACACCTTC. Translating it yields CASSSGQGASDGYTF.

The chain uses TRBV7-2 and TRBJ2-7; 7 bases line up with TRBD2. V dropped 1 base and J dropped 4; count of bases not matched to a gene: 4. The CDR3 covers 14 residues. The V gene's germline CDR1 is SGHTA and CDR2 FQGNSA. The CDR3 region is CASSLEAGVYEQYF. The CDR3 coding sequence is TGTGCCAGCAGCTTAGAGGCGGGAGTTTACGAGCAGTACTTC. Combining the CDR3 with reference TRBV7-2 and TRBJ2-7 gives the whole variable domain GAGVSQSPSNKVTEKGKDVELRCDPISGHTALYWYRQSLGQGLEFLIYFQGNSAPDKSGLPSDRFSAERTGGSVSTLTIQRTQQEDSAVYLCASSLEAGVYEQYFGPGTRLTVT.

The CDR3 protein is CAWNRGHEQYF. As DNA, the CDR3 is TGTGCCTGGAACAGGGGTCACGAGCAGTACTTC. The V gene is TRBV30, the J gene TRBJ2-7; 7 bases line up with TRBD1. This CDR3 has 11 residues. Germline lookup yields CDR1 GTSNPN and CDR2 SVGIG (reference sequence). V shed 4 bases and J 5 bases; nucleotides not matched to a gene: 2.

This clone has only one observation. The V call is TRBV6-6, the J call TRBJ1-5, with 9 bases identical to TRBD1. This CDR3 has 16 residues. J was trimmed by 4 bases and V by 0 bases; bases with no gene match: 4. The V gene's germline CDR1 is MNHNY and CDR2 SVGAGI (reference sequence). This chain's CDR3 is CASSYSGTGINQPQHF. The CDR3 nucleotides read TGTGCCAGCAGTTACTCGGGGACAGGGATTAATCAGCCCCAGCATTTT.

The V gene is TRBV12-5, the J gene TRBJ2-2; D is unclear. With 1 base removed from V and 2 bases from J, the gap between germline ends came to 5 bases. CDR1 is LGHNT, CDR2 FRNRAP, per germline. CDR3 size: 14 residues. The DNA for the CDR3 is TGTGCTAGTGGTTTGGGTCATAACACCGGGGAGCTGTTTTTT. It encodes CASGLGHNTGELFF.

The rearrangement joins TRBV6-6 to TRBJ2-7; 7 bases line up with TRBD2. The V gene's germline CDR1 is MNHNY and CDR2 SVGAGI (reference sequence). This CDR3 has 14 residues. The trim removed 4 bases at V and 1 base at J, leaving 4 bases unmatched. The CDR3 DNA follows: TGTGCCAGCAGTTTTGGCGGGAGTTCCTACGAGCAGTACTTC. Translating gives CASSFGGSSYEQYF.